This TCR beta chain was documented in a study of PD-1 blockade in classical Hodgkin lymphoma. General study points: Baseline TCR diversity was reportedly lower in newly diagnosed patients than healthy donors. A significant rise in TCR diversity by C4D1 was seen for CD4+ but not CD8+ cells. Baseline diversity in complete responders resembled that of newly diagnosed patients.

The table came from immunoSEQ multiplex PCR; TCRdb's copy has only in-frame clones and leaves some out. Of some 50,000 clones listed, approximately 70% are singletons. All the patients suffered relapse after autologous stem cell transplantation, and brentuximab vedotin exposure differed. On this clone: Its target is not known.

CDR3 length equals 14 residues. After removal of 6 bases from V and 2 bases from J, the junction contained 1 base not matched to a gene. Germline loops: CDR1 MNHNS, CDR2 SASEGT. The TCR originated in a human donor with classical Hodgkin lymphoma. The sequencing here drew on peripheral blood mononuclear cells (PBMCs), taken at baseline. The chain links TRBV6-1 to TRBJ2-1; 10 bases are a match to TRBD1. DNA of the CDR3: TGTGCCAGCAGCGGACAGGGGGCCTACAATGAGCAGTTCTTC. Translating it yields CASSGQGAYNEQFF.